This TCR beta chain derives from a study of OX40 agonist ivuxolimab in advanced cancers. Losses at the gene ends were 4 bases for V and 8 bases for J; bases not matched to a gene: 11. The CDR3 contains 15 residues. The germline CDR1 and CDR2 sequences are SGHNT and YYREEE (reference sequence). Here immunoSEQ multiplex PCR was the method, and the copy in TCRdb shows in-frame clones only, minus some. The table has approximately 60,000 clones, 92% seen once. Blood was sampled at baseline, cycle 4 day 1, and cycle 7 day 1. The receptor comes from an adult with an advanced solid tumor such as melanoma, head and neck, liver or kidney cancer. This chain uses TRBV5-4 with TRBJ2-3, with TRBD2 matching 9 bases. Here the sequenced sample was CD4+ or CD8+ T cells sorted from blood, taken in a trial of the OX40 agonist ivuxolimab. The CDR3 coding sequence is TGTGCCAGCAGCCCAACCTCGGCGGGGGGGCCTACGCAGTATTTT. Translation gives CASSPTSAGGPTQYF.